Only one count was recorded for the clone carrying this TCR beta chain. Its specificity is unknown. The data derive from a study of cytomegalovirus exposure and HLA in healthy donors. The overall study: Ancestry clustering placed about 86% of roughly 400 genotyped donors in the Caucasian-associated cluster.

V was trimmed by 8 bases and J by 5 bases, leaving 9 bases between them. The germline V gene encodes CDR1 KGHSH and CDR2 LQKENI. CDR3 length: 11 residues. It was with 60 Vbeta and 13 Jbeta primers that the PCR ran. Some clones are missing from TCRdb's copy, which holds only in-frame ones; the method was immunoSEQ multiplex PCR. The sample carries about 130,000 clones, almost 85% recorded once. The study, taken as a whole, reports: Overall, 164 TCR beta chains were annotated as cytomegalovirus-associated. Several of the most significant clusters appeared, in a later analysis, to be linked to common viral pathogens.

Sequenced sample: PBMCs. The clonotype originates from a boy aged 2 to 9 in good health and CMV-seronegative. This sequence joins TRBV18 and TRBJ2-5; a weak D match, TRBD2 (5 bases). Here the CDR3 reads CASPTGETQYF. The CDR3 DNA is TGTGCCAGCCCAACGGGGGAGACCCAGTACTTC.